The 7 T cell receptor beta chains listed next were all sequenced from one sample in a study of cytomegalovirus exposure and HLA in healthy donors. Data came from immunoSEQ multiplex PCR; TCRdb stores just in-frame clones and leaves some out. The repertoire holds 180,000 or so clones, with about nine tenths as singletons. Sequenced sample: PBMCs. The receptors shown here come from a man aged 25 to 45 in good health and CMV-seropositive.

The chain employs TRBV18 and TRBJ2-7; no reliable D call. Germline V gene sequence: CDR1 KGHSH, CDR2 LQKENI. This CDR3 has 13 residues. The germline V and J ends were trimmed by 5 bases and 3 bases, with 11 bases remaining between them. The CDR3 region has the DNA TGTGCCAGCTCAACTGGGAATAGCTACGAGCAGTACTTC. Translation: CASSTGNSYEQYF.

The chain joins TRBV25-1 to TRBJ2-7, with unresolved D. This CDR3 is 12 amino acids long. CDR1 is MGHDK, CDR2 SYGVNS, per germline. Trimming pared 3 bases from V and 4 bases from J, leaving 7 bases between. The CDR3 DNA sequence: TGTGCCAGCAGTGATTTGAAGTACGAGCAGTACTTC. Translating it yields CASSDLKYEQYF.

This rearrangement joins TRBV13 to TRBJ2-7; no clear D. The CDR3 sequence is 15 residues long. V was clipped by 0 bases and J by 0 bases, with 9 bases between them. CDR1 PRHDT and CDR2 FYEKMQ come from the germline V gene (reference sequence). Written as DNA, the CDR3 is TGTGCCAGCAGCTTAGGTGGACGGACCTCCTACGAGCAGTACTTC. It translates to CASSLGGRTSYEQYF.

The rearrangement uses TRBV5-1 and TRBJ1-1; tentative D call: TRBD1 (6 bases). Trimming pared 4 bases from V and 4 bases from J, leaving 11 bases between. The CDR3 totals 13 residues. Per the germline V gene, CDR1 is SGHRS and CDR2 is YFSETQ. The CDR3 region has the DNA TGCGCCAGCAGCCCAGGGACACGCACTGAAGCTTTCTTT. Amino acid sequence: CASSPGTRTEAFF. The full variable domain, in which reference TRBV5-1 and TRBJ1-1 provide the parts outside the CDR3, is KAGVTQTPRYLIKTRGQQVTLSCSPISGHRSVSWYQQTPGQGLQFLFEYFSETQRNKGNFPGRFSGRQFSNSRSEMNVSTLELGDSALYLCASSPGTRTEAFFGQGTRLTVV.

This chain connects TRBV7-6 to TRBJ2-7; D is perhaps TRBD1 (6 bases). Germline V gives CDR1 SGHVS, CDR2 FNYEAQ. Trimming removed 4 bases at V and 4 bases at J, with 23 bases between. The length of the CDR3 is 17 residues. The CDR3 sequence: CASSSVIGRGGLYEQYF. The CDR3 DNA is TGTGCCAGCAGCTCCGTTATTGGCAGGGGTGGCCTATACGAGCAGTACTTC.

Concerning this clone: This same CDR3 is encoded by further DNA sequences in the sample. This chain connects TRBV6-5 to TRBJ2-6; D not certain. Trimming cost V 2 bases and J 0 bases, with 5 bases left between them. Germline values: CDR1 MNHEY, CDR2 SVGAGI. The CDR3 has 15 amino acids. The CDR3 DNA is TGTGCCAGCAGTTACGGCCTCTCTGGGGCCAACGTCCTGACTTTC. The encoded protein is CASSYGLSGANVLTF.

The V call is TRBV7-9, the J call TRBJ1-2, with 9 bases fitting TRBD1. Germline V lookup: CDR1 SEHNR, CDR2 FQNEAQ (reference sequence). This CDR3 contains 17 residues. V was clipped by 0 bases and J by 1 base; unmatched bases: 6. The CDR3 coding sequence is TGTGCCAGCAGCTTAGCACAGGGGGCGGTGGTTAACTATGGCTACACCTTC. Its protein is CASSLAQGAVVNYGYTF.